This T cell receptor (beta chain) was identified during a study of T cells in Graves' hyperthyroidism and ophthalmopathy. Amplification of TCR beta CDR3 regions used RNA as the template. The HTBI primer set was used in a first-round RT-PCR of the TCR CDR3. TCRdb fed the multiplex PCR reads into MiXCR, producing one record per CDR3 protein. The sample yields 300,000 to 400,000 distinct CDR3 sequences, under 25% seen once. The receptor's source is a woman in her 50s with Graves' hyperthyroidism. The sequenced material came from blood.

The CDR3 loop is CASSSPYYLAGSTDTQYF. For the CDR3, the DNA is TGTGCCAGCAGTTCCCCATATTATCTAGCGGGAAGCACAGATACGCAGTATTTT. The V gene is TRBV28, the J gene TRBJ2-3; TRBD2 matches at 9 bases. CDR1 and CDR2 from the germline V gene are MDHEN and SYDVKM. The trim removed 4 bases at V and 0 bases at J, leaving 11 bases unmatched. The CDR3 extends over 18 amino acids.